This T cell receptor (beta chain) was captured by sequencing in a study of tumor-infiltrating lymphocytes in primary liver carcinoma. Germline DNA was extracted alongside blood RNA, which was obtained from unsorted whole blood. Total RNA (approximately 500 ng) served as template for TCR beta cDNA synthesis primed by a constant-region primer. Construction of TCR beta libraries relied on three successive nested multiplex PCR rounds employing slightly modified ARM-PCR. Running 9 to 10 cycles apiece, the first two PCR rounds relied on TRBV1-TRBV30 forward primers together with a C-beta reverse primer. TCRdb ran MiXCR on the multiplex PCR reads and lists one entry per CDR3 protein. The sample lists just over 300,000 distinct CDR3 sequences; about 50% were seen once. The CDR3 has 13 residues. Germline-derived CDR1 and CDR2 are SGHAT and FQNNGV. The ends were cut back, 11 bases at V and 2 bases at J, with 13 bases in the middle.

This clonotype was seen a handful of times. V usage is TRBV11-2 and J usage is TRBJ1-3, with D perhaps matching TRBD1 (5 bases). The material sequenced was peripheral blood. This TCR was sampled from a woman aged 25-40 years with primary liver carcinoma and hepatitis B virus infection. The CDR3 DNA is TGTGCCTCAGCCCAGGGAGCTGGAAACACCATATATTTT. Translation gives CASAQGAGNTIYF.